The next 23 T cell receptor beta chains were all read from a single sample in a study of T-cell memory formation after mild COVID-19 (dated by TCRdb to the early 2020s). Receptor amplification or capture employed 5' RACE. For sequencing, an Illumina NovaSeq 6000 was employed. TCRdb took the public reads, trimmed them with fastp at Q25, ran MiXCR for clone calling and kept in-frame beta chains. CDR3 protein duplicates are merged, each entry listing the most common genes and DNA. This sample holds about 560,000 distinct CDR3 sequences; roughly 18% were observed only once. The ten largest clones take up around 12% of the sample. The specimen sequenced was PBMCs or a T cell subset sorted from them (not recorded which). The source is an adult woman who had mild COVID-19 (a few samples of this study predate the infection). The sample titles of this study are shuffled in the database, so cell type and time point are left out; the donor was told from shared clones.

This clonotype has at least ten counts. V gene TRBV7-2 combines with J gene TRBJ2-7, with TRBD2 matching over 10 bases. This CDR3 has 15 amino acids. Germline CDR1 SGHTA, CDR2 FQGNSA. Unmatched junction bases numbered 4, after V lost 1 base and J lost 4 bases. CDR3 in amino acids: CASSLDGLAVYEQYF. CDR3 nucleotide sequence: TGTGCCAGCAGCTTAGATGGACTAGCGGTATACGAGCAGTACTTC.

The genes are TRBV7-2 and TRBJ2-7; D gene uncertain. The germline V gene has CDR1 SGHTA and CDR2 FQGNSA. Trimming stripped 5 bases from V and 5 bases from J, with 13 bases between. The CDR3 spans 13 residues. The CDR3 region is CASSPRWPHEQYF. The CDR3 coding sequence is TGTGCCAGCAGCCCACGATGGCCCCACGAGCAGTACTTC.

This chain links TRBV6-5 with TRBJ2-7, with 7 bases lining up with TRBD1. Per germline, CDR1 MNHEY and CDR2 SVGAGI. The CDR3 length is 15 residues. V lost 6 bases to trimming and J lost 2 bases; unmatched junction nucleotides: 10. CDR3 sequence (DNA): TGTGCCAGCAGGTATTTTTGGGACAGCCCCTACGAGCAGTACTTC. Translating it yields CASRYFWDSPYEQYF.

This clonotype occurred a few times. The chain employs TRBV12-3 or TRBV12-4 and TRBJ2-7; D is possibly TRBD1 or TRBD2 (5 bases each). Trimming shortened V by 6 bases and J by 3 bases, and 15 bases separated the two germline ends. The CDR3 consists of 14 residues. CDR3 amino acids: CASRPGYRSYEQYF. The CDR3 bases are TGTGCCAGCAGACCGGGGTACAGGAGCTACGAGCAGTACTTC.

This clonotype was detected a few times. The V call is TRBV20-1, the J call TRBJ2-7; D uncertain. V lost 2 bases to trimming and J lost 0 bases, with 14 bases between them. The CDR3 runs 15 residues. CDR1 is DFQATT and CDR2 is SNEGSKA in the germline V gene (reference sequence). The CDR3 sequence is CSARPPDTPSYEQYF. DNA for the CDR3: TGCAGTGCTAGACCCCCCGACACCCCCTCCTACGAGCAGTACTTC.

V usage is TRBV24-1 and J usage is TRBJ1-5; TRBD1 matches 10 bases. Germline values: CDR1 KGHDR, CDR2 SFDVKD. Trimming removed 6 bases from V and 3 bases from J; junction bases left unmatched: 7. The CDR3 spans 16 residues. The CDR3 DNA reads TGTGCCACCAGTTCCGGGACAGGGGCCGTCAATCAGCCCCAGCATTTT. It is translated as CATSSGTGAVNQPQHF.

The table lists this clonotype with many counts. The J gene is TRBJ2-2, the V gene TRBV29-1; perhaps TRBD2 as D (5 bases). Germline values: CDR1 SQVTM, CDR2 ANQGSEA. V gave up 0 bases and J gave up 6 bases, with 17 bases separating them. The CDR3 totals 16 residues. CDR3: CSVEEGGKTPPGELFF. The DNA for the CDR3 is TGCAGCGTTGAAGAAGGAGGCAAGACTCCACCCGGGGAGCTGTTTTTT.

This chain joins TRBV24-1 and TRBJ1-1, with TRBD1 matching 9 bases. CDR3 length: 16 amino acids. Trimming at V came to 4 bases and at J to 5 bases, leaving 10 bases not matched to a gene. Germline lookup yields CDR1 KGHDR and CDR2 SFDVKD. CDR3 coding DNA: TGTGCCACCAGTGACCCGAAGGACAGGGGAGGGACTGAAGCTTTCTTT. This sequence encodes CATSDPKDRGGTEAFF.

The sample holds a few counts of this clonotype. The rearrangement joins TRBV27 to TRBJ2-3; 9 bases map to TRBD2. Germline CDR1 MNHEY, CDR2 SMNVEV (reference sequence). The CDR3 extends over 14 amino acids. Trimming cost V 3 bases and J 4 bases; bases outside gene matches: 2. Here the CDR3 reads CASSFGGGADTQYF. CDR3 nucleotide sequence: TGTGCCAGCAGTTTCGGCGGGGGGGCAGATACGCAGTATTTT.

The chain employs TRBV11-2 and TRBJ1-1; TRBD1 might be the D (5 bases). Germline assignment: CDR1 SGHAT and CDR2 FQNNGV. CDR3 length equals 14 residues. V lost 5 bases and J 7 bases, leaving 17 bases between the germline ends. This CDR3 is CASSRPFRDLEAFF. In DNA, the CDR3 is TGTGCCAGCAGCCGACCCTTCCGGGACCTTGAAGCTTTCTTT.

The chain joins TRBV20-1 to TRBJ1-6; TRBD1 aligns across 11 bases. The germline CDR1 and CDR2 sequences are DFQATT and SNEGSKA (reference sequence). CDR3 size: 16 residues. The V gene end was trimmed by 3 bases and the J gene end by 5 bases; junction bases not matched to a gene: 6. The CDR3 sequence: CSASDGQGANNSPLHF. DNA of the CDR3: TGCAGTGCTAGTGACGGACAGGGGGCTAATAATTCACCCCTCCACTTT.

The chain has TRBV19 and TRBJ2-6; D gene ambiguous. Trimming took 3 bases from V and 5 from J, leaving 17 bases between them. Germline V gene sequence: CDR1 LNHDA, CDR2 SQIVND (reference sequence). CDR3 length equals 17 residues. The CDR3 sequence is CASSINGIRFRANVLTF. DNA of the CDR3: TGTGCCAGTAGTATTAATGGAATCAGGTTTAGGGCCAACGTCCTGACTTTC.

The chain employs TRBV20-1 and TRBJ2-5; D is ambiguous. V lost 0 bases and J 2 bases, leaving 7 bases between the germline ends. Germline values: CDR1 DFQATT, CDR2 SNEGSKA (reference sequence). The length of the CDR3 is 13 residues. The CDR3 region is CSAREGSQETQYF. The CDR3 nucleotides are TGCAGTGCTAGAGAGGGCTCGCAAGAGACCCAGTACTTC.

The chain joins TRBV9 to TRBJ1-4; D is possibly TRBD1 (6 bases). CDR1 SGDLS and CDR2 YYNGEE come from the germline V gene. The CDR3 covers 14 residues. V was trimmed by 4 bases and J by 3 bases, leaving 10 bases between them. The CDR3: CASSRQDANEKLFF. The CDR3 bases are TGTGCCAGCAGCAGACAGGACGCTAATGAAAAACTGTTTTTT.

The chain couples TRBV5-1 to TRBJ1-5, with D possibly matching TRBD1 (6 bases). Trimming cost V 4 bases and J 0 bases, with 8 bases left between them. The CDR3 loop spans 14 amino acids. From germline, CDR1 is SGHRS and CDR2 YFSETQ. The CDR3, as DNA: TGCGCCAGCAGCCCAGGGGATAGCAATCAGCCCCAGCATTTT. This codes for CASSPGDSNQPQHF.

This clonotype was counted between two and nine times. The rearrangement joins TRBV10-3 to TRBJ2-3, with D perhaps TRBD1 (6 bases). The CDR3 covers 19 residues. V lost 3 bases to trimming and J lost 2 bases, with 24 bases between them. CDR1 and CDR2 from the germline V gene are ENHRY and SYGVKD. For the CDR3, the DNA is TGTGCCATCAGTGAAATCGCCTCTCTAGGGGGAGCGATCACAGATACGCAGTATTTT. Amino acid sequence: CAISEIASLGGAITDTQYF.

This clonotype has just a few counts. CDR3 residues: CASSLPPGQGPNEQFF. Here the CDR3 DNA reads TGTGCCAGCAGCTTACCCCCGGGACAGGGACCCAATGAGCAGTTCTTC. V gene TRBV7-2 combines with J gene TRBJ2-1; the match to TRBD1 covers 9 bases. V trimming: 2 bases; J trimming: 6 bases; junction bases outside the gene matches: 8. This CDR3 is 16 amino acids long. Germline V gene lookup returns CDR1 SGHTA and CDR2 FQGNSA.

CDR3 in DNA: TGCAGTGCTCCATGGACAGGGCGAAACATTCAGTACTTC. Amino acid sequence: CSAPWTGRNIQYF. This rearrangement joins TRBV20-1 to TRBJ2-4; 8 positions match TRBD1. Germline-derived CDR1 and CDR2 are DFQATT and SNEGSKA (reference sequence). The CDR3 contains 13 residues. Trimming took 5 bases from V and 6 from J; bases not matched to a gene: 6.

This rearrangement joins TRBV4-1 to TRBJ1-1, with 8 bases fitting TRBD1. The CDR3 covers 14 residues. Germline V gene data show CDR1 as MGHRA and CDR2 as YSYEKL. V dropped 8 bases and J dropped 0; count of bases not matched to a gene: 5. The DNA for the CDR3 is TGCGCCAGCGAAGCAGGGGGCATGAACACTGAAGCTTTCTTT. Protein product: CASEAGGMNTEAFF.

Only a few counts were recorded for this clonotype. CDR3 in amino acids: CASSPGTGEYYGYTF. In DNA form, the CDR3 reads TGTGCCAGCAGCCCCGGGACAGGGGAGTACTATGGCTACACCTTC. The chain uses TRBV7-2 and TRBJ1-2, with 10 bases identical to TRBD1. The trim removed 5 bases at V and 3 bases at J, leaving 6 bases unmatched. The CDR3 is made up of 15 amino acids. Germline CDR1 and CDR2: SGHTA and FQGNSA.

This sequence joins TRBV6-1 and TRBJ2-7, with TRBD1 matching 9 bases. V lost 4 bases and J lost 2; bases outside the gene matches: 3. The CDR3 runs 14 residues. The germline V gene has CDR1 MNHNS and CDR2 SASEGT. In DNA form, the CDR3 reads TGTGCCAGCAGTGCCTGGGACAGGGCCTACGAGCAGTACTTC. This sequence encodes CASSAWDRAYEQYF.

V usage is TRBV29-1 and J usage is TRBJ2-7; maybe TRBD1 (6 bases). The CDR3 totals 15 residues. V lost 6 bases, J lost 0 bases, and 18 bases lay in between. Germline V gene sequence: CDR1 SQVTM, CDR2 ANQGSEA. CDR3: CSVVSPDRSSYEQYF. DNA for the CDR3: TGCAGCGTAGTATCCCCTGACAGGAGCTCCTACGAGCAGTACTTC.

This clonotype was counted a few times. The CDR3: CATSRLATLTDTQYF. The CDR3, as DNA: TGTGCCACCAGCAGACTAGCGACCCTCACGGATACGCAGTATTTT. This chain connects TRBV15 to TRBJ2-3; maybe TRBD2 (6 bases). V was cut by 2 bases and J by 6 bases, with 15 bases left in between. The germline V gene encodes CDR1 LNHNV and CDR2 YYDKDF (reference sequence). CDR3 length: 15 residues. Full variable domain (rest looked up from reference TRBV15 and TRBJ2-3): DAMVIQNPRYQVTQFGKPVTLSCSQTLNHNVMYWYQQKSSQAPKLLFHYYDKDFNNEADTPDNFQSRRPNTSFCFLDIRSPGLGDTAMYLCATSRLATLTDTQYFGPGTRLTVL.